The T cell receptor beta chain under discussion was sequenced for a study of cytomegalovirus exposure and HLA in healthy donors. Study information: A subsequent analysis reported that the 95 to 150 validation repertoires were produced on the same platform that had also been used for the roughly 700 first-cohort repertoires.

Germline-derived CDR1 and CDR2 are SGHRS and YFSETQ. V lost 0 bases to trimming and J lost 7 bases, with 11 bases between them. This CDR3 is 14 amino acids long. Only in-frame clones appear in the TCRdb table, and some are missing; sequencing was by immunoSEQ multiplex PCR. The sample includes some 84,000 clones, around 90% of them seen just once. The clonotype originates from a man aged 30 to 45 in good health and CMV-seronegative. Sequenced: PBMCs. The chain joins TRBV5-1 to TRBJ1-5; D is unclear. Written as DNA, the CDR3 is TGCGCCAGCAGCTTGGATTGGGGAGACCAGCCCCAGCATTTT. Its translation: CASSLDWGDQPQHF.